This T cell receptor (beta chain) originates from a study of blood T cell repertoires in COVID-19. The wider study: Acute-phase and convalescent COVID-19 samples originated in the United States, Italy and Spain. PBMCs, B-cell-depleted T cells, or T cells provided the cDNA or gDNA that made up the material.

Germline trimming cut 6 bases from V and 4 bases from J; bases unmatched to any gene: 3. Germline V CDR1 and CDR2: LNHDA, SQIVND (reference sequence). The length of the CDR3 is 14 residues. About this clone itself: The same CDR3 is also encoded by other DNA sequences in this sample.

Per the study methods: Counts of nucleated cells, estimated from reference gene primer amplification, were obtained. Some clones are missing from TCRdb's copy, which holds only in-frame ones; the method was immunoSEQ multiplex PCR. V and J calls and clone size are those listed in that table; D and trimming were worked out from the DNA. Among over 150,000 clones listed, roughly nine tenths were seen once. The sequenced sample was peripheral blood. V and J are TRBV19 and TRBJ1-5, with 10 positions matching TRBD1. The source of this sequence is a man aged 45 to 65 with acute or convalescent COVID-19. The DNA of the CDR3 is TGTGCCAGTAGCGGACAGGGGGGGAATCAGCCCCAGCATTTT. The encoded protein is CASSGQGGNQPQHF.